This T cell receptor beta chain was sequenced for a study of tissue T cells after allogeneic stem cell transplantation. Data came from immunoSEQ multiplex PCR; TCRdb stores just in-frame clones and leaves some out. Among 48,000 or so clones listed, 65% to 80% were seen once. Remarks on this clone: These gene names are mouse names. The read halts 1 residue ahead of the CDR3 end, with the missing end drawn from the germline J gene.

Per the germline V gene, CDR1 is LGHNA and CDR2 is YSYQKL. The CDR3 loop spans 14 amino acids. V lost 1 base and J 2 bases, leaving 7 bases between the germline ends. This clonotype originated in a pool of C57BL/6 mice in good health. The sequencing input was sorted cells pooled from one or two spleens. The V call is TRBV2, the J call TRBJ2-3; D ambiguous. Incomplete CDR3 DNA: TGTGCCAGCAGCCAAGCGGGTTCTGCAGAAACGCTGTAT. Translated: CASSQAGSAETLY. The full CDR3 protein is CASSQAGSAETLYF.